These 27 T cell receptor beta chains came from one sample sequenced in a study of cytomegalovirus exposure and HLA in healthy donors. The PCR was carried out with 60 Vbeta primers and 13 Jbeta primers. Generated by immunoSEQ multiplex PCR, the TCRdb table keeps only in-frame clones and is missing some. This table has about 150,000 clones, roughly 77% appearing once. What was sequenced was PBMCs. These receptors were taken from a human donor in good health.

V and J are TRBV18 and TRBJ1-1; TRBD1 is a possible D gene (5 bases). CDR1 is KGHSH and CDR2 is LQKENI in the germline V gene. V was clipped by 3 bases and J by 2 bases, with 16 bases between them. The CDR3 is 16 amino acids. The DNA for the CDR3 is TGTGCCAGCTCACCGCTAGGGTCCGGGGGAAACACTGAAGCTTTCTTT. This sequence encodes CASSPLGSGGNTEAFF.

The chain uses TRBV7-2 and TRBJ2-7; 10 bases fit TRBD1. The CDR3 extends over 14 amino acids. Trimming at V came to 5 bases and at J to 7 bases, leaving 8 bases not matched to a gene. Germline V CDR1 and CDR2: SGHTA, FQGNSA. CDR3 coding DNA: TGTGCCAGCAGCCCAAGACAGGGGGCAGAGGAGCAGTACTTC. Its translation is CASSPRQGAEEQYF.

This clone has only one observation. V gene TRBV27 combines with J gene TRBJ2-2; 14 nucleotides line up with TRBD2. Germline CDR1 reads MNHEY; CDR2 reads SMNVEV (reference sequence). With V trimmed by 7 bases and J by 5 bases, 9 bases remained unmatched. The length of the CDR3 is 17 residues. The CDR3 nucleotides read TGTGCCAGCATTGGGACTAGCGGGAGAGCCAGGACCGGGGAGCTGTTTTTT. This sequence encodes CASIGTSGRARTGELFF.

The chain couples TRBV11-2 to TRBJ2-6, with a tentative D call TRBD1 (5 bases). The ends were cut back, 3 bases at V and 1 base at J, with 13 bases in the middle. The CDR3 totals 17 residues. Germline V gene lookup returns CDR1 SGHAT and CDR2 FQNNGV. The DNA of the CDR3 is TGTGCCAGCAGCTTTCGGACACCCGGTTCTGGGGCCAACGTCCTGACTTTC. It is translated as CASSFRTPGSGANVLTF.

This CDR3 reads CASSSGGGSDTQYF. The CDR3 region has the DNA TGTGCCAGCAGTTCGGGAGGCGGGTCAGATACGCAGTATTTT. The V and J genes are TRBV6-4 and TRBJ2-3; 7 bases map to TRBD2. The CDR3 runs to 14 residues. V shed 5 bases, J shed 4 bases, and the junction held 6 bases outside the gene matches. CDR1 is MRHNA and CDR2 is SNTAGT in the germline V gene.

In the case of this clone: One junction end does not reproduce the germline sequence, and a read error may be involved. The genes are TRBV10-2 and TRBJ1-2; TRBD1 aligns across 7 bases. Looked up from germline, CDR1 is WSHSY and CDR2 is SAAADI. CDR3 length: 12 amino acids. CDR3 protein: CAGREGAASYTF. DNA for the CDR3: TGCGCCGGCAGGGAGGGGGCGGCGAGCTACACCTTC.

This chain joins TRBV6-6 and TRBJ1-1; the match to TRBD1 covers 8 bases. Germline CDR1 is MNHNY and CDR2 is SVGAGI (reference sequence). V was clipped by 6 bases and J by 5 bases; unmatched bases: 5. The CDR3 has 13 amino acids. The CDR3 region has the DNA TGTGCCAGCAGAGGACAGGGTAAAACTGAAGCTTTCTTT. This encodes CASRGQGKTEAFF.

DNA of the CDR3: TGTGCCAGCAAACAGGGAGCCAATGAGCAGTTCTTC. It specifies CASKQGANEQFF. The rearrangement links TRBV27 to TRBJ2-1, with D maybe TRBD1 (6 bases). The germline V gene has CDR1 MNHEY and CDR2 SMNVEV (reference sequence). Trimming shortened V by 7 bases and J by 6 bases, and 10 bases separated the two germline ends. The CDR3 runs 12 residues.

This clone appeared a few times. The chain has TRBV28 and TRBJ1-1, with TRBD1 matching over 10 bases. The V segment lost 6 bases and the J segment 7 bases; nucleotides outside the gene matches: 5. The CDR3 is made up of 13 amino acids. Germline V lookup: CDR1 MDHEN, CDR2 SYDVKM. CDR3 sequence: CASSHGQGDEAFF. CDR3 DNA sequence: TGTGCCAGCAGCCATGGACAGGGGGATGAAGCTTTCTTT.

The rearrangement links TRBV5-1 to TRBJ1-1; D unclear. CDR3 length: 14 amino acids. Germline lookup yields CDR1 SGHRS and CDR2 YFSETQ. V dropped 5 bases and J dropped 0 bases, with 11 bases sitting between them. CDR3 sequence (DNA): TGCGCCAGCAGGCCGGGAGCGATGAACACTGAAGCTTTCTTT. This gives the protein CASRPGAMNTEAFF.

This clone is a singleton in its sample. The genes are TRBV28 and TRBJ2-5; 10 bases are shared with TRBD2. Germline CDR1 reads MDHEN; CDR2 reads SYDVKM. Trimming took 10 bases from V and 5 from J; bases not matched to a gene: 16. The CDR3 is 16 residues long. This CDR3 reads CATKQQRGGPGETQYF. CDR3 in DNA: TGTGCCACCAAGCAGCAGCGGGGGGGCCCGGGGGAGACCCAGTACTTC.

Concerning this clone itself: Compared with germline, one end of the junction differs, possibly owing to a read error. The chain joins TRBV5-1 to TRBJ2-4; D perhaps matches TRBD2 (5 bases). This CDR3 is 14 amino acids long. Germline V CDR1 and CDR2: SGHRS, YFSETQ. As DNA, the CDR3 is TGCGCCAGCAGCTTGAAGGGAGCCGAAAACATTCAGTACTTC. Its protein product is CASSLKGAENIQYF.

J is TRBJ2-6 and V is TRBV6-5, with D possibly being TRBD1 (6 bases). CDR1 MNHEY and CDR2 SVGAGI come from the germline V gene. Between the trimmed V and J ends, which lost 2 bases and 1 base, there was a span of 6 bases. The CDR3 is 15 residues long. The CDR3 DNA follows: TGTGCCAGCAGTTACGGACAGTCTGGGGCCAACGTCCTGACTTTC. Amino acid sequence: CASSYGQSGANVLTF.

This clone was recorded once. The rearrangement joins TRBV6-1 to TRBJ1-1; D possibly corresponds to TRBD1 (6 bases). Trimming took off 1 base at V and 1 base at J, with 13 bases between the two ends. The CDR3 loop spans 16 amino acids. Germline lookup yields CDR1 MNHNS and CDR2 SASEGT. The CDR3 reads CASSEVVGAWNTEAFF. The CDR3 region has the DNA TGTGCCAGCAGTGAAGTAGTGGGGGCTTGGAACACTGAAGCTTTCTTT.

This sequence joins TRBV19 and TRBJ2-2, with D unclear. This CDR3 is built from 15 residues. V lost 5 bases and J lost 1, with 11 bases in between. CDR1 is LNHDA, CDR2 SQIVND, per germline (reference sequence). In nucleotides, the CDR3 is TGTGCCAGTAGTTCAGTTTCGGGGAACACCGGGGAGCTGTTTTTT. Translating it yields CASSSVSGNTGELFF. Using reference TRBV19 and TRBJ2-2 for the parts outside the CDR3, the full variable domain is DGGITQSPKYLFRKEGQNVTLSCEQNLNHDAMYWYRQDPGQGLRLIYYSQIVNDFQKGDIAEGYSVSREKKESFPLTVTSAQKNPTAFYLCASSSVSGNTGELFFGEGSRLTVL.

This clone turned up a few times. V usage is TRBV14 and J usage is TRBJ2-5; 8 bases are shared with TRBD1. The assigned J gene may be wrong: the sequence end matches TRBJ2-7 better. The CDR3 is made up of 14 amino acids. Germline assignment: CDR1 SGHDN and CDR2 FVKESK. CDR3 coding DNA: TGTGCCAGCAGCCCTCGGACAGGGCCCCTCGAGCAGTACTTC. This gives the protein CASSPRTGPLEQYF.

This chain links TRBV19 with TRBJ2-7; the D gene is possibly TRBD1 (6 bases). Germline V CDR1 and CDR2: LNHDA, SQIVND (reference sequence). The V and J ends lost 6 bases and 0 bases respectively, with 21 bases between them. The CDR3 loop spans 17 amino acids. The CDR3 reads CASSRGPIGQRSYEQYF. In DNA form, the CDR3 reads TGTGCCAGTAGCCGGGGCCCCATAGGACAGCGCTCCTACGAGCAGTACTTC.

V usage is TRBV6-5 and J usage is TRBJ2-5; TRBD2 is a possible D gene (5 bases). V was clipped by 6 bases and J by 2 bases, with 16 bases between them. The CDR3 has 15 residues. Germline-derived CDR1 and CDR2 are MNHEY and SVGAGI. In nucleotides, the CDR3 is TGTGCCAGCAGCCGGGATTTTGCCACTCAAGAGACCCAGTACTTC. Protein: CASSRDFATQETQYF.

This clone was recorded a few times. The chain employs TRBV6-6 and TRBJ1-1; possible D gene TRBD1, 5 bases. The CDR3 loop spans 14 amino acids. V was pared by 6 bases and J by 1 base, with 12 bases between. CDR1 and CDR2 (germline): MNHNY, SVGAGI (reference sequence). CDR3 in DNA: TGTGCCAGCAGCCGCGGACACCCGAACACTGAAGCTTTCTTT. This codes for CASSRGHPNTEAFF.

This clone was detected only a few times. The genes are TRBV6-1 and TRBJ2-5; D is ambiguous. This CDR3 has 13 amino acids. Germline CDR1 MNHNS, CDR2 SASEGT. V gave up 10 bases and J gave up 0 bases, with 12 bases separating them. The CDR3 loop is CATEMAYQETQYF. Written as DNA, the CDR3 is TGTGCCACCGAAATGGCCTACCAAGAGACCCAGTACTTC.

The chain uses TRBV5-1 and TRBJ2-1, with TRBD2 matching over 7 bases. Per germline, CDR1 SGHRS and CDR2 YFSETQ. This CDR3 spans 14 amino acids. With 7 bases clipped from V and 0 bases from J, the junction kept 4 bases outside the gene matches. CDR3 protein: CASSGTTSYNEQFF. DNA of the CDR3: TGCGCCAGCTCGGGGACTACCTCCTACAATGAGCAGTTCTTC.

This clone was counted only a few times. CDR3 amino acids: CSVKSQYNEQFF. The CDR3, as DNA: TGCAGCGTTAAGTCACAATACAATGAGCAGTTCTTC. J is TRBJ2-1 and V is TRBV29-1; D unresolved. The V gene's germline CDR1 is SQVTM and CDR2 ANQGSEA. The CDR3 is made up of 12 amino acids. V lost 5 bases and J lost 4, with 9 bases in between.

CDR3 DNA sequence: TGTGCCAGTAGTTTAACGGTCCGGCCCCGGGAGAAGGATGGCTACACCTTC. Amino acid sequence: CASSLTVRPREKDGYTF. The chain uses TRBV19 and TRBJ1-2, with unresolved D. CDR3 length: 17 amino acids. The germline V gene encodes CDR1 LNHDA and CDR2 SQIVND (reference sequence). Deletions cut 5 bases from V and 6 bases from J, with 25 bases between.

This sequence joins TRBV5-4 and TRBJ2-3; D unresolved. The CDR3 spans 14 residues. V was trimmed by 0 bases and J by 0 bases, leaving 5 bases between them. Germline V gene sequence: CDR1 SGHNT, CDR2 YYREEE (reference sequence). The CDR3 region is CASSLGTSTDTQYF. For the CDR3, the DNA is TGTGCCAGCAGCTTGGGAACAAGCACAGATACGCAGTATTTT.

The CDR3 region is CASSVEGASEAFF. The CDR3 DNA reads TGTGCCAGCAGCGTAGAAGGGGCCTCTGAAGCTTTCTTT. This chain links TRBV9 with TRBJ1-1, with a tentative D call TRBD1 (5 bases). Per the germline V gene, CDR1 is SGDLS and CDR2 is YYNGEE. V lost 0 bases, J lost 6 bases, and 9 bases lay in between. CDR3 length: 13 residues.

The gene calls are TRBV18 and TRBJ1-5; D call uncertain. V was trimmed by 0 bases and J by 0 bases, leaving 12 bases between them. The CDR3 loop spans 17 amino acids. CDR1 and CDR2 (germline): KGHSH, LQKENI. CDR3 residues: CASSPPGGSYSNQPQHF. The CDR3 nucleotides are TGTGCCAGCTCACCACCGGGAGGATCTTATAGCAATCAGCCCCAGCATTTT.

The rearrangement joins TRBV4-2 to TRBJ1-4; D unclear. The germline V and J ends were trimmed by 0 bases and 7 bases, with 12 bases remaining between them. The CDR3 is made up of 15 amino acids. The germline V gene encodes CDR1 LGHNA and CDR2 YNFKEQ. In DNA form, the CDR3 reads TGTGCCAGCAGCCAAGAACTCGGGGTGGGTGAAAAACTGTTTTTT. It yields the protein CASSQELGVGEKLFF.